This paragraph covers one T cell receptor beta chain sequence. This table comes from immunoSEQ multiplex PCR, and its TCRdb copy is limited to in-frame clones, with some not included. Seen here are over a million clones, about 84% observed once, and the top ten hold under 0.6%. This sample is part of a study of shared clonotypes between healthy human individuals. Naive CD4+ cells were CD45RA-selected; the remaining cells were memory. V lost 3 bases, J lost 4 bases, and 9 bases lay in between. The CDR3 is 13 residues long. Germline V lookup: CDR1 SGHAT, CDR2 FQNNGV. The material sequenced was memory CD4+ T cells from PBMCs. Subset of the sample: CD45RA-negative fraction. The TCR originated in a man aged 18 to 29 in good health. Some clones in this sample may be carry-over from other donors' samples. The chain has TRBV11-2 and TRBJ1-1, with D unclear. The chain's CDR3 is CASSLDTGTEAFF. The DNA for the CDR3 is TGTGCCAGCAGCTTGGATACGGGCACTGAAGCTTTCTTT.